The sequence of this T cell receptor beta chain was determined in a study of T cells after yellow fever vaccination. This clonotype was counted at least ten times. Via MiXCR, TCRdb re-called the 5' RACE reads, giving one row per CDR3 protein. Of about 210,000 distinct CDR3 sequences listed, approximately 3% are singletons. Per the germline V gene, CDR1 is SGHTA and CDR2 is FQGTGA. The CDR3 consists of 14 residues. V gave up 5 bases and J gave up 7 bases; unmatched junction bases: 5. This receptor was identified in a man aged 18 to 35 who received the YFV17D yellow fever vaccine. The specimen was CD4+ T cells sorted from PBMCs, collected 10 days after the yellow fever booster vaccination. This rearrangement joins TRBV7-3 to TRBJ2-1; 10 nucleotides line up with TRBD1. CDR3 sequence (DNA): TGTGCCAGCAGCGGACAGGGGGGAAGGAATGAGCAGTTCTTC. The encoded protein is CASSGQGGRNEQFF. Full variable domain (outside the CDR3, taken from reference TRBV7-3 and TRBJ2-1): GAGVSQTPSNKVTEKGKYVELRCDPISGHTALYWYRQSLGQGPEFLIYFQGTGAADDSGLPNDRFFAVRPEGSVSTLKIQRTERGDSAVYLCASSGQGGRNEQFFGPGTRLTVL.